What follows are 24 T cell receptor beta chains derived from one specimen sequenced in a study of blood T cell repertoires in COVID-19. Sequenced by immunoSEQ multiplex PCR; TCRdb stores in-frame clones only, minus some. The sample carries around 400,000 clones, around 87% recorded once. Sequenced sample: peripheral blood. Every receptor here comes from a young woman with COVID-19, enrolled during active disease.

The chain carries TRBV15 and TRBJ1-1; D perhaps matches TRBD1 (5 bases). Germline V gene data show CDR1 as LNHNV and CDR2 as YYDKDF (reference sequence). Trimming shortened V by 1 base and J by 5 bases, and 11 bases separated the two germline ends. The CDR3 has 14 residues. The chain's CDR3 is CATSRGGDVTEAFF. CDR3 sequence (DNA): TGTGCCACCAGCAGAGGGGGGGATGTGACTGAAGCTTTCTTT.

This chain joins TRBV11-2 and TRBJ1-1; 8 bases map to TRBD1. J lost 1 base, V lost 5 bases, and 6 bases had no gene match. The germline V gene has CDR1 SGHAT and CDR2 FQNNGV. The CDR3 has 15 residues. CDR3 in DNA: TGTGCCAGCAGCACGAGACAGGGGCGGAACACTGAAGCTTTCTTT. Its protein product is CASSTRQGRNTEAFF.

The genes are TRBV6-6 and TRBJ1-5; the match to TRBD1 covers 7 bases. V lost 4 bases, J lost 6 bases, and 9 bases stayed unmatched. The CDR3 covers 15 residues. CDR1 and CDR2 (germline): MNHNY, SVGAGI (reference sequence). In nucleotides, the CDR3 is TGTGCCAGCAGTTTTCGGACAGGAGGAGCTCAGCCCCAGCATTTT. Its translation: CASSFRTGGAQPQHF.

A single count supports this clone. This rearrangement joins TRBV2 to TRBJ1-4, with a weak D call TRBD1 (5 bases). V shed 4 bases and J shed 7 bases, with 13 bases lying between them. There are 14 residues in the CDR3. CDR1 and CDR2 (germline): SNHLY, FYNNEI. The CDR3 DNA sequence: TGTGCCAGCAGTGGTTCGGACATGTTTGAAAAACTGTTTTTT. Amino acids: CASSGSDMFEKLFF.

The chain joins TRBV25-1 to TRBJ1-2, with a tentative D call TRBD1 (5 bases). With 2 bases removed from V and 4 bases from J, the gap between germline ends came to 8 bases. Germline CDR1 is MGHDK and CDR2 is SYGVNS. This CDR3 has 13 amino acids. The CDR3 region is CASSEGGGYGYTF. The CDR3 region has the DNA TGTGCCAGCAGTGAAGGGGGAGGCTATGGCTACACCTTC.

J is TRBJ1-5 and V is TRBV20-1; 8 nucleotides align to TRBD1. Germline CDR1 is DFQATT and CDR2 is SNEGSKA (reference sequence). The length of the CDR3 is 14 residues. The V and J ends lost 3 bases and 7 bases, in that order; junction bases with no gene match: 8. The DNA for the CDR3 is TGCAGTGCTAGTAGGCAGGGGGCAAAGCAGCCCCAGCATTTT. This gives the protein CSASRQGAKQPQHF.

A remark on this clone: The same CDR3 is also encoded by other DNA sequences in this sample. V gene TRBV9 combines with J gene TRBJ2-7; 12 bases line up with TRBD2. The CDR3 covers 14 residues. V dropped 2 bases and J dropped 3; count of bases not matched to a gene: 0. From germline, CDR1 is SGDLS and CDR2 YYNGEE. The CDR3 protein is CASSVGLAGYEQYF. CDR3 nucleotide sequence: TGTGCCAGCAGCGTGGGACTAGCGGGCTACGAGCAGTACTTC.

The rearrangement joins TRBV7-3 to TRBJ1-6; possible D gene TRBD1, 6 bases. The CDR3 covers 17 residues. With 5 bases removed from V and 6 bases from J, the gap between germline ends came to 20 bases. The germline V gene has CDR1 SGHTA and CDR2 FQGTGA. The CDR3 region is CASSPWRGRRGNSPLHF. The CDR3 DNA is TGTGCCAGCAGCCCGTGGCGGGGGCGCCGGGGTAATTCACCCCTCCACTTT.

The chain combines TRBV19 with TRBJ2-2; 14 bases align to TRBD2. This CDR3 region has 17 residues. CDR1 LNHDA and CDR2 SQIVND come from the germline V gene (reference sequence). The V gene end was trimmed by 4 bases and the J gene end by 3 bases; junction bases not matched to a gene: 4. The CDR3 protein is CASSTGLAGGYTGELFF. The CDR3 nucleotides are TGTGCCAGTAGTACTGGACTAGCGGGAGGATACACCGGGGAGCTGTTTTTT.

This chain uses TRBV12-3 or TRBV12-4 with TRBJ2-3; the D gene is possibly TRBD1 (6 bases). Trimming stripped 7 bases from V and 6 bases from J, with 8 bases between. The CDR3 runs to 11 residues. CDR3 amino acids: CASNRADTQYF. Written as DNA, the CDR3 is TGTGCCAGCAACAGGGCGGATACGCAGTATTTT.

The chain joins TRBV4-1 to TRBJ2-5, with 8 bases aligning to TRBD2. Germline loops: CDR1 MGHRA, CDR2 YSYEKL. V was clipped by 1 base and J by 5 bases; unmatched bases: 9. This CDR3 is built from 16 residues. CDR3 residues: CASSQVLAGGRETQYF. The CDR3, as DNA: TGCGCCAGCAGCCAAGTTTTGGCGGGAGGCCGCGAGACCCAGTACTTC.

This sequence joins TRBV4-3 and TRBJ2-5; maybe TRBD2 (7 bases). The V gene's germline CDR1 is LGHNA and CDR2 YSLEER. The CDR3 is made up of 14 amino acids. Between the trimmed V and J ends, which lost 3 bases and 5 bases, there was a span of 13 bases. The CDR3: CASSQGGGYETQYF. CDR3 nucleotide sequence: TGCGCCAGCAGCCAGGGAGGGGGTTATGAGACCCAGTACTTC.

This clone was observed at least ten times. This chain connects TRBV4-1 to TRBJ2-7; 16 bases map to TRBD2. The CDR3 contains 19 residues. The J segment lost 2 bases and the V segment lost 1 base, leaving 8 bases of the junction unmatched. Germline CDR1 reads MGHRA; CDR2 reads YSYEKL. As DNA, the CDR3 is TGCGCCAGCAGCCAAGGTCTCGCCGGGACTAGCGGGAGGGCCTACGAGCAGTACTTC. This sequence encodes CASSQGLAGTSGRAYEQYF.

The chain uses TRBV20-1 and TRBJ2-1; D is unclear. The CDR3 consists of 11 residues. The V and J ends lost 6 bases and 9 bases respectively, with 12 bases between them. Germline V gene sequence: CDR1 DFQATT, CDR2 SNEGSKA (reference sequence). The CDR3 sequence: CSARTDSEQFF. The CDR3 DNA follows: TGCAGTGCGAGAACAGATAGTGAGCAGTTCTTC.

The chain links TRBV29-1 to TRBJ1-2, with unresolved D. The length of the CDR3 is 14 residues. The V end was cut by 3 bases, the J end by 7 bases, with 18 bases between. The germline V gene has CDR1 SQVTM and CDR2 ANQGSEA. The CDR3 coding sequence is TGCAGCGTTGACTCTTCGGAGGGTGGTCGTGGCTACACCTTC. Its protein is CSVDSSEGGRGYTF.

The V call is TRBV5-3, the J call TRBJ2-3, with 9 positions matching TRBD1. TRBV5-3 is marked as an open reading frame, function uncertain. V was pared by 4 bases and J by 2 bases, with 11 bases of the junction left unmatched. This CDR3 comprises 17 residues. The chain's CDR3 is CARSRKRTGAHTDTQYF. The CDR3 DNA reads as TGTGCCAGAAGCCGGAAGCGGACAGGGGCCCACACAGATACGCAGTATTTT.

J is TRBJ2-2 and V is TRBV9; perhaps TRBD1 as D (6 bases). Germline CDR1 SGDLS, CDR2 YYNGEE. The ends were cut back, 3 bases at V and 7 bases at J, with 16 bases in the middle. The CDR3 covers 15 residues. The chain's CDR3 is CASSGDGRGYGELFF. The CDR3 nucleotides read TGTGCCAGCAGCGGGGACGGAAGGGGGTACGGGGAGCTGTTTTTT.

This chain links TRBV7-2 with TRBJ1-1; 7 nucleotides line up with TRBD1. Per germline, CDR1 SGHTA and CDR2 FQGNSA. This CDR3 has 14 residues. J lost 1 base, V lost 5 bases, and 4 bases had no gene match. DNA of the CDR3: TGTGCCAGCAGCCCGACAGGGAGGAACACTGAAGCTTTCTTT. Protein product: CASSPTGRNTEAFF. The variable domain in full, completed from reference TRBV7-2 and TRBJ1-1, reads GAGVSQSPSNKVTEKGKDVELRCDPISGHTALYWYRQSLGQGLEFLIYFQGNSAPDKSGLPSDRFSAERTGGSVSTLTIQRTQQEDSAVYLCASSPTGRNTEAFFGQGTRLTVV.

The rearrangement uses TRBV15 and TRBJ2-1; 7 bases align to TRBD2. The CDR3 sequence is 14 residues long. Germline V gene data show CDR1 as LNHNV and CDR2 as YYDKDF (reference sequence). V shed 3 bases, J shed 10 bases, and the junction held 9 bases outside the gene matches. CDR3 sequence reads: CATSRLGLVNEQFF. The CDR3 nucleotides are TGTGCCACCAGCAGGCTAGGACTAGTGAACGAGCAGTTCTTC. Full variable domain (missing parts from reference TRBV15 and TRBJ2-1): DAMVIQNPRYQVTQFGKPVTLSCSQTLNHNVMYWYQQKSSQAPKLLFHYYDKDFNNEADTPDNFQSRRPNTSFCFLDIRSPGLGDTAMYLCATSRLGLVNEQFFGPGTRLTVL.

The chain uses TRBV3-1 (or the pseudogene TRBV3-2) and TRBJ2-1, with TRBD2 identical over 8 bases. The CDR3 runs to 16 residues. Germline values: CDR1 LGHDT, CDR2 YNNKEL (reference sequence). The V segment lost 2 bases and the J segment 7 bases; nucleotides outside the gene matches: 10. CDR3 loop: CASSQITSGPLNEQFF. The DNA for the CDR3 is TGTGCCAGCAGCCAAATCACTAGCGGTCCTTTGAATGAGCAGTTCTTC.

The CDR3, as DNA: TGTGCCAGCAGCTTGGACGGGAGGGCAGTCGGGGAGCTGTTTTTT. It translates to CASSLDGRAVGELFF. The rearrangement links TRBV5-4 to TRBJ2-2, with 8 bases matching TRBD2. The CDR3 is 15 amino acids. The V gene end was trimmed by 0 bases and the J gene end by 7 bases; junction bases not matched to a gene: 5. CDR1 and CDR2 (germline): SGHNT, YYREEE (reference sequence).

This chain joins TRBV4-1 and TRBJ2-2; TRBD1 aligns across 8 bases. Germline CDR1 and CDR2: MGHRA and YSYEKL. The trim removed 1 base at V and 2 bases at J, leaving 3 bases unmatched. This CDR3 contains 16 residues. The CDR3, as DNA: TGCGCCAGCAGCCAAGGGGGGACAGGAAACACCGGGGAGCTGTTTTTT. Amino acid sequence: CASSQGGTGNTGELFF.

V and J are TRBV9 and TRBJ1-6, with D perhaps TRBD1 (6 bases). The CDR3 runs to 13 residues. The germline CDR1 and CDR2 sequences are SGDLS and YYNGEE. V gave up 6 bases and J gave up 6 bases, with 10 bases separating them. The CDR3 DNA sequence: TGTGCCAGCAACAGGGAAGCTAATTCACCCCTCCACTTT. It codes for CASNREANSPLHF.

The chain couples TRBV9 to TRBJ2-3; 9 bases agree with TRBD2. The junction had 4 bases not matched to a gene; V was cut back by 0 bases and J by 2 bases. The CDR3 consists of 16 residues. In germline, CDR1 is SGDLS, CDR2 YYNGEE. The CDR3 bases are TGTGCCAGCAGCGTAGCTTCGGGACTAGCCACAGATACGCAGTATTTT. Protein: CASSVASGLATDTQYF.